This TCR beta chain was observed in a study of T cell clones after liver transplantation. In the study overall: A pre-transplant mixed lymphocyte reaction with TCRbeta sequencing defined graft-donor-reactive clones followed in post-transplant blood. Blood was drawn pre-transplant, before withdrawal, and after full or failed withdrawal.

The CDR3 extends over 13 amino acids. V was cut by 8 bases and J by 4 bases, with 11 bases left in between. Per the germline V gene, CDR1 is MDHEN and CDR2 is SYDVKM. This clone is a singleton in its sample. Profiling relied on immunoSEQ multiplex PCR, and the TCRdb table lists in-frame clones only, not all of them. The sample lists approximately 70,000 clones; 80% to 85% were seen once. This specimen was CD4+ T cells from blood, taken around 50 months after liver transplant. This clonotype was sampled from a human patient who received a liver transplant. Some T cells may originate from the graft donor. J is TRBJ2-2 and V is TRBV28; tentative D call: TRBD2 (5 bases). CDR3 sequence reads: CASRESGTGELFF. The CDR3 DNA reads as TGTGCCAGCCGGGAAAGCGGCACCGGGGAGCTGTTTTTT. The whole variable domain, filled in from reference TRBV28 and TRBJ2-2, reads DVKVTQSSRYLVKRTGEKVFLECVQDMDHENMFWYRQDPGLGLRLIYFSYDVKMKEKGDIPEGYSVSREKKERFSLILESASTNQTSMYLCASRESGTGELFFGEGSRLTVL.